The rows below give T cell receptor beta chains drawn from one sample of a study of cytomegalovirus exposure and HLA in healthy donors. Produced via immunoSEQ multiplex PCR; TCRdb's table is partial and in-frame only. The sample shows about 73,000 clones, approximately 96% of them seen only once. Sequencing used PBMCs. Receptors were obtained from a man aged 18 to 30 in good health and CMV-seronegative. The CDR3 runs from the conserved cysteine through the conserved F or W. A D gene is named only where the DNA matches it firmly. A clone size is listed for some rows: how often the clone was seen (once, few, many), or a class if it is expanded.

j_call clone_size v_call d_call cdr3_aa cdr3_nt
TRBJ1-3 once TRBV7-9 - CASSLATLTHGNTIYF TGTGCCAGCAGCTTAGCGACTTTGACGCACGGAAACACCATATATTTT
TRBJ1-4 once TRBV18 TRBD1 CASSHTGTDNEKLFF TGTGCCAGCTCACACACCGGGACAGACAATGAAAAACTGTTTTTT
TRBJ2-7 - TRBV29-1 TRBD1 CSVRQGLDEQYF TGCAGCGTACGACAGGGTCTGGACGAGCAGTACTTC
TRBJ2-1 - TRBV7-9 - CASSLLYNEQFF TGTGCCAGCAGCCTATTATACAATGAGCAGTTCTTC
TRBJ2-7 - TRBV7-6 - CASTRGGTRSYEQYF TGTGCCAGCACAAGGGGCGGGACCCGCTCCTACGAGCAGTACTTC
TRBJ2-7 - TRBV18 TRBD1 CASSSQGDRQYF TGTGCCAGCTCATCCCAGGGGGACCGGCAGTACTTC
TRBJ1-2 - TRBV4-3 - CASSQDDGGGVRYGYTF TGCGCCAGCAGCCAAGATGATGGAGGGGGGGTTCGCTATGGCTACACCTTC
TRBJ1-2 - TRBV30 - CAWSSRGSNGYTF TGTGCCTGGTCTTCCAGGGGAAGCAATGGCTACACCTTC
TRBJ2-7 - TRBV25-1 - CASGGSTYEQYF TGTGCCAGCGGGGGGTCGACCTACGAGCAGTACTTC
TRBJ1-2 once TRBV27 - CASSRVPRAGYTF TGTGCCAGCAGCCGAGTCCCGAGGGCTGGCTACACCTTC
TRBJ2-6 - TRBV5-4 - CASSSNRLPSGANVLTF TGTGCCAGCAGCTCCAACAGACTACCCTCTGGGGCCAACGTCCTGACTTTC
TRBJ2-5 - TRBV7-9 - CASRDSVYQETQYF TGTGCCTCCCGGGACTCGGTGTACCAAGAGACCCAGTACTTC
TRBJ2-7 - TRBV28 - CASSRAGPGYSEQYF TGTGCCAGCAGTCGAGCGGGCCCCGGGTACTCCGAGCAGTACTTC
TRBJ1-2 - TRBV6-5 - CASSKSGLIYGYTF TGTGCCAGCAGTAAATCAGGGTTAATCTATGGCTACACCTTC
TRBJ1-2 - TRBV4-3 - CASSPWRESANYGYTF TGCGCCAGCAGCCCTTGGCGGGAATCGGCTAACTATGGCTACACCTTC
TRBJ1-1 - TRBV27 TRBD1 CASSSTGTEAFF TGTGCCAGCAGTTCGACAGGGACTGAAGCTTTCTTT
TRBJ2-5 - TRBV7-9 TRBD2 CASSPPLGLAGSDETQYF TGTGCCAGCAGCCCACCGTTAGGGCTAGCGGGGTCCGATGAGACCCAGTACTTC
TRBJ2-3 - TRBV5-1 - CASSSVRGGADTQYF TGCGCCAGCAGCTCTGTGAGGGGGGGAGCAGATACGCAGTATTTT
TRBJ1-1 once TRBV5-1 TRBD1 CASSGRTGNTEAFF TGCGCCAGCAGCGGGCGGACAGGCAACACTGAAGCTTTCTTT
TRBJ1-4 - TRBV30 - CACAPRGQREKLFF TGTGCCTGCGCCCCCCGGGGACAAAGAGAAAAACTGTTTTTT
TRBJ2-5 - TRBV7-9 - CASGQGDQETQYF TGTGCCAGCGGCCAGGGTGACCAAGAGACCCAGTACTTC
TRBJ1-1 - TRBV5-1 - CASSLVGAYTEAFF TGCGCCAGCAGCTTGGTTGGGGCTTACACTGAAGCTTTCTTT
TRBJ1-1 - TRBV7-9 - CASSLPGVRTEAFF TGTGCCAGCAGCCTACCAGGTGTTAGGACTGAAGCTTTCTTT
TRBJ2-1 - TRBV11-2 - CASSLRGTEQFF TGTGCCAGCAGCTTAAGGGGAACTGAGCAGTTCTTC
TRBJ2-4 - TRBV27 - CASGAPHGIQYF TGTGCCAGCGGGGCGCCTCACGGCATTCAGTACTTC
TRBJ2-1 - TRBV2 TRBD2 CASSEEGTWGSGGPSYNEQFF TGTGCCAGCAGTGAAGAAGGGACATGGGGTAGCGGGGGCCCCTCCTACAATGAGCAGTTCTTC
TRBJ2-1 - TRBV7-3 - CASSLVTGIGHNEQFF TGTGCCAGCAGCTTGGTTACCGGGATAGGGCACAATGAGCAGTTCTTC
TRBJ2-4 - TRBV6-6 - CASSRTELAKNIQYF TGTGCCAGCAGCCGGACAGAGTTAGCCAAAAACATTCAGTACTTC
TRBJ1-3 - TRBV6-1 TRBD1 CASRLTGDGNTIYF TGTGCCAGCAGGCTAACAGGGGACGGAAACACCATATATTTT
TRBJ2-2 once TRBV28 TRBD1 CASSWGQVDTGELFF TGTGCCAGCAGTTGGGGACAGGTGGACACCGGGGAGCTGTTTTTT
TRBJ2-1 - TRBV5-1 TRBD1 CASSLGIGQGDWNEQFF TGCGCCAGCAGCTTGGGCATAGGACAGGGGGATTGGAATGAGCAGTTCTTC
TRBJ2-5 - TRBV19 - CASSRVASFETQYF TGTGCCAGTAGTCGGGTAGCGTCGTTTGAGACCCAGTACTTC
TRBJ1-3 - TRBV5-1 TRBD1 CASSEGTAGNTIYF TGCGCCAGCAGCGAGGGGACAGCTGGAAACACCATATATTTT
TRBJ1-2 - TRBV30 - CAWSLSGPAGYGYTF TGTGCCTGGAGTCTCTCAGGCCCGGCGGGCTATGGCTACACCTTC
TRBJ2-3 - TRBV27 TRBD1 CASSRTGGGNTQYF TGTGCCAGCAGTCGGACAGGGGGCGGAAATACGCAGTATTTT
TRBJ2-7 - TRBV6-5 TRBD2 CASSSPDRLAVYEQYF TGTGCCAGCAGTTCCCCCGACCGACTAGCGGTTTACGAGCAGTACTTC
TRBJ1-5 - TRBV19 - CASRAEAYQPQHF TGTGCCAGTAGGGCGGAGGCGTATCAGCCCCAGCATTTT
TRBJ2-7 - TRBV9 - CASSVAARGGEQYF TGTGCCAGCAGCGTAGCTGCCAGGGGCGGAGAGCAGTACTTC
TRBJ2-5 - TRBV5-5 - CASTPAQDPRETQYF TGTGCCAGCACCCCAGCCCAGGATCCCAGAGAGACCCAGTACTTC
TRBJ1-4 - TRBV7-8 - CASSPSGVTNEKLFF TGTGCCAGCAGCCCCAGCGGGGTCACTAATGAAAAACTGTTTTTT
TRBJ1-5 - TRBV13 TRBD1 CASSARQGSGQPQHF TGTGCCAGCAGCGCCCGACAGGGGTCTGGTCAGCCCCAGCATTTT
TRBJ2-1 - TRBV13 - CASQGRTDSYNEQFF TGTGCCAGTCAGGGGCGGACTGACTCCTACAATGAGCAGTTCTTC
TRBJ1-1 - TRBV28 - CASSPWRGDTEAFF TGTGCCAGCAGTCCCTGGAGGGGCGACACTGAAGCTTTCTTT
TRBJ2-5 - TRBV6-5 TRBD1 CASSVRDSPRIAQYF TGTGCCAGCAGTGTCCGGGACAGCCCCAGAATAGCCCAGTACTTC
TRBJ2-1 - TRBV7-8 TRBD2 CASSPWTSGGSSYNEQFF TGTGCCAGCAGCCCATGGACTAGCGGGGGGAGCTCCTACAATGAGCAGTTCTTC